This T cell receptor (beta chain) was sequenced in a study of vaccination and CD4 T cells after COVID-19. Study overall: Post-COVID sampling occurred a median approximately 99 days after diagnosis (range 35 to 161). Overlapping SARS-CoV-2, HCoV-NL63, HCoV-OC43 and HCoV-229E spike peptides were used to stimulate cells.

This clonotype was recorded once. Its antigen is not identified. In germline, CDR1 is SGHRS, CDR2 YFSETQ. CDR3 length equals 15 residues. Trimming shortened V by 3 bases and J by 1 base, and 14 bases separated the two germline ends. Treatment here: approximately nine-day PBMC culture with coronavirus spike peptide pools or control peptides (ViraFEST assay). ViraFEST enlarged antigen-specific T cell populations with peptide pools and afterwards sequenced TCRs. It was after 10 days of culture that CD4+ T cells were isolated by negative selection. The Oncomine TCR Beta short-read assay was applied to DNA of cultured CD4+ T cells. TCRdb re-analysed the PCR reads in MiXCR, keeping a single row per CDR3 protein. Among 9,000 to 13,000 distinct CDR3 sequences listed, around 43% were seen once.

The sample was CD4+ T cells from blood, cultured in vitro. The receptor was isolated from a human donor who had recovered from COVID-19. The chain has TRBV5-1 and TRBJ2-7; no clear D gene. CDR3 in amino acids: CASSSDPGVSYEQYF. CDR3 in DNA: TGCGCCAGCAGCTCTGACCCTGGAGTATCCTACGAGCAGTACTTC. Variable domain in full (rest from reference TRBV5-1 and TRBJ2-7): KAGVTQTPRYLIKTRGQQVTLSCSPISGHRSVSWYQQTPGQGLQFLFEYFSETQRNKGNFPGRFSGRQFSNSRSEMNVSTLELGDSALYLCASSSDPGVSYEQYFGPGTRLTVT.